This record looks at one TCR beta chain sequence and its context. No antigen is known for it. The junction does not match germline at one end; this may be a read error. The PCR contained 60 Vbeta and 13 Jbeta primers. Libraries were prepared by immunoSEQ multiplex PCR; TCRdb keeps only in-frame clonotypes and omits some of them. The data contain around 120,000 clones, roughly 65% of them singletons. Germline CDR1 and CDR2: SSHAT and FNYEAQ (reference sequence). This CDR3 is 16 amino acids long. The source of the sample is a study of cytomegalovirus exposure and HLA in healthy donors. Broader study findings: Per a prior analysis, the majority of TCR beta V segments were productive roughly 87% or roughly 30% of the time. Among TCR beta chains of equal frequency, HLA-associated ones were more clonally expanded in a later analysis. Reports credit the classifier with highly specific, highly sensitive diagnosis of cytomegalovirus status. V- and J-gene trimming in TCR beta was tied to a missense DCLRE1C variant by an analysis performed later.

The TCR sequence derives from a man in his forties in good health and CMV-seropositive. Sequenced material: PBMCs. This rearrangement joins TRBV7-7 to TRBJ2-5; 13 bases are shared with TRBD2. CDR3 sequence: CASSRPGLAGQETQYF. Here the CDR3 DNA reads TGTGCTAGCAGCCGACCGGGACTAGCGGGACAAGAGACCCAGTACTTC. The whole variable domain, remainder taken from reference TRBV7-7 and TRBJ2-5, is GAGVSQSPRYKVTKRGQDVTLRCDPISSHATLYWYQQALGQGPEFLTYFNYEAQPDKSGLPSDRFSAERPEGSISTLTIQRTEQRDSAMYRCASSRPGLAGQETQYFGPGTRLLVL.